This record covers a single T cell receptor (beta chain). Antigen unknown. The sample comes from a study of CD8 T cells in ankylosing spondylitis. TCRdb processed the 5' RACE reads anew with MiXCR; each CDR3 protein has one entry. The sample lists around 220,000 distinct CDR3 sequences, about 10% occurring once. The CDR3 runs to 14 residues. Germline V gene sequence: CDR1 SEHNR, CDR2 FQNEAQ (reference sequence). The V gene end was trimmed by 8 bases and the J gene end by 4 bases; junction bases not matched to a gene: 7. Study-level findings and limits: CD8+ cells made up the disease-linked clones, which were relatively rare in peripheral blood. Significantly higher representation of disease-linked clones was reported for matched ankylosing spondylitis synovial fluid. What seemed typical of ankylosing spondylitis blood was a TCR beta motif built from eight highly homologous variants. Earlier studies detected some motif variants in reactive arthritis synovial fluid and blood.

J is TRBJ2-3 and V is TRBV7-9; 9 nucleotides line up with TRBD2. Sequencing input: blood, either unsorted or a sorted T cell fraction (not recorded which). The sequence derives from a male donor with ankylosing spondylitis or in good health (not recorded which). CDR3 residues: CASQQRGDSDTQYF. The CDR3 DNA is TGTGCCAGCCAACAGCGGGGGGACTCAGATACGCAGTATTTT.